These 30 T cell receptor beta chains were all obtained from the same sample, sequenced in a study of blood T cells in healthy people across ages. A sample-barcoded 5' primer and a J-beta primer mix were used in a second PCR of roughly 6 to 11 cycles. One entry per CDR3 protein, called by TCRdb with MiXCR from the 5' RACE reads. Here the sample spans 790,000 or so distinct CDR3 sequences, about half being singletons. The sample comprised blood. These receptors were obtained from an elderly man in good health.

This clonotype was found a few times. This rearrangement joins TRBV7-2 to TRBJ2-1; 8 nucleotides line up with TRBD2. CDR1 SGHTA and CDR2 FQGNSA come from the germline V gene. The CDR3 length is 16 residues. V was clipped by 4 bases and J by 7 bases; unmatched bases: 12. The CDR3 region is CASSSRGGRAGNEQFF. The CDR3 nucleotides are TGTGCCAGCAGCTCTCGGGGGGGGAGGGCCGGAAATGAGCAGTTCTTC. Using reference TRBV7-2 and TRBJ2-1 for the parts outside the CDR3, the full variable domain is GAGVSQSPSNKVTEKGKDVELRCDPISGHTALYWYRQSLGQGLEFLIYFQGNSAPDKSGLPSDRFSAERTGGSVSTLTIQRTQQEDSAVYLCASSSRGGRAGNEQFFGPGTRLTVL.

This chain connects TRBV7-9 to TRBJ2-3, with 9 bases matching TRBD2. The CDR3 is made up of 14 amino acids. CDR1 and CDR2 from the germline V gene are SEHNR and FQNEAQ (reference sequence). Trimming at V came to 10 bases and at J to 1 base, leaving 6 bases not matched to a gene. The CDR3 DNA sequence: TGTGCCACTGTAGTAGCGGGGGGCACAGATACGCAGTATTTT. Amino acids: CATVVAGGTDTQYF.

The J gene is TRBJ1-2, the V gene TRBV28; TRBD1 agrees at 12 bases. In germline, CDR1 is MDHEN, CDR2 SYDVKM. The CDR3 has 16 residues. After removal of 4 bases from V and 8 bases from J, the junction contained 11 bases not matched to a gene. The CDR3 sequence is CASSSGTGGVEWGYTF. CDR3 DNA: TGTGCCAGCAGTTCCGGGACAGGGGGCGTAGAATGGGGCTACACCTTC.

A single count supports this clonotype. The chain is built from TRBV7-2 and TRBJ2-7; 9 bases align to TRBD2. The CDR3 is made up of 14 amino acids. V shed 5 bases, J shed 6 bases, and the junction held 8 bases outside the gene matches. CDR1 SGHTA and CDR2 FQGNSA come from the germline V gene. The CDR3 coding sequence is TGTGCCAGCAGCGGGGTAGCGGGAGCGGGCGAGCAGTACTTC. Protein: CASSGVAGAGEQYF.

Worth noting for this clonotype: The junction differs from germline at one of its ends, possibly a read error. The chain joins TRBV20-1 to TRBJ2-3; tentative D call: TRBD2 (5 bases). CDR1 and CDR2 from the germline V gene are DFQATT and SNEGSKA (reference sequence). The CDR3 consists of 16 residues. The CDR3 nucleotides read TGCAGTGCTAGAGATGATAAACTTTCTAGCACAGATACGCGGTATTTT. This codes for CSARDDKLSSTDTRYF.

This clonotype was seen many times. The chain recombines TRBV29-1 with TRBJ2-7; perhaps TRBD2 as D (5 bases). V was cut by 6 bases and J by 7 bases, with 13 bases left in between. Per germline, CDR1 SQVTM and CDR2 ANQGSEA. The CDR3 consists of 11 residues. For the CDR3, the DNA is TGCAGCGTCCGCCGGGGTGGGGAGCAGTACTTC. Protein: CSVRRGGEQYF.

The V and J genes are TRBV28 and TRBJ2-6; D unclear. Trimming pared 5 bases from V and 0 bases from J, leaving 8 bases between. This CDR3 is 15 amino acids long. Germline V gene lookup returns CDR1 MDHEN and CDR2 SYDVKM. The CDR3 bases are TGTGCCAGCAGTACCCCGAGCTCTGGGGCCAACGTCCTGACTTTC. Translating gives CASSTPSSGANVLTF.

As concerns this clonotype: A single base separates this from a much larger clone, so it may be a read error. The chain uses TRBV12-3 or TRBV12-4 and TRBJ2-7; D may be TRBD1 or TRBD2 (6 bases each). The CDR3 runs 16 residues. Trimming removed 7 bases from V and 6 bases from J, with 25 bases in between. The CDR3 DNA is TGTGCCAGCAATCCGGCGGGGACAAGCTCTTCTAGCGAGCAGTACTTC. It codes for CASNPAGTSSSSEQYF.

The chain recombines TRBV30 with TRBJ1-1; 10 positions agree with TRBD1. Germline CDR1 is GTSNPN and CDR2 is SVGIG (reference sequence). The CDR3 totals 11 residues. Germline trimming cut 8 bases from V and 5 bases from J; bases unmatched to any gene: 2. CDR3 protein: CAGDRGTEAFF. DNA for the CDR3: TGTGCCGGGGACAGGGGAACTGAAGCTTTCTTT.

This clonotype was observed a handful of times. A read error may be the cause here, since a much bigger clone is one base away. V usage is TRBV2 and J usage is TRBJ2-1; no definite D call. The J call is in doubt because the DNA end fits TRBJ2-7 better. CDR3 length: 13 amino acids. Per the germline V gene, CDR1 is SNHLY and CDR2 is FYNNEI. The CDR3 loop reads CASSVIVYNEQYF. CDR3 sequence (DNA): TGTGCCAGCAGTGTAATCGTCTACAATGAGCAGTACTTC.

The V gene is TRBV25-1, the J gene TRBJ2-3; D remains ambiguous. The germline V gene encodes CDR1 MGHDK and CDR2 SYGVNS. This CDR3 has 15 amino acids. Trimming left V 6 bases short and J 1 base short, with 14 bases between. The DNA of the CDR3 is TGTGCCAGCAGGCTTTTCTCCCGCGGCACAGATACGCAGTATTTT. It is translated as CASRLFSRGTDTQYF.

For the CDR3, the DNA is TGCAGCGTTAAAACAGGGGGCTCGTATGAAAAACTGTTTTTT. Protein: CSVKTGGSYEKLFF. The chain employs TRBV29-1 and TRBJ1-4; 9 nucleotides align to TRBD1. The V and J ends lost 5 bases and 6 bases, in that order; junction bases with no gene match: 7. The CDR3 loop spans 14 amino acids. Per the germline V gene, CDR1 is SQVTM and CDR2 is ANQGSEA.

The gene calls are TRBV11-3 and TRBJ2-1, with a weak D call TRBD1 (6 bases). Germline CDR1 reads SGHNT; CDR2 reads YENEEA. The length of the CDR3 is 15 residues. V lost 0 bases and J lost 4, with 10 bases in between. The CDR3 reads CASSLDLTGYNEQFF. Here the CDR3 DNA reads TGTGCCAGCAGCTTAGACCTTACAGGGTACAATGAGCAGTTCTTC.

This clonotype has only a few counts. The chain links TRBV27 to TRBJ2-5; D might be TRBD1 or TRBD2, each matching 5 bases. The CDR3 covers 13 residues. Trimming pared 6 bases from V and 5 bases from J, leaving 13 bases between. The V gene's germline CDR1 is MNHEY and CDR2 SMNVEV (reference sequence). CDR3 sequence reads: CASSLTWGETQYF. DNA for the CDR3: TGTGCCAGCAGCCTTACGTGGGGGGAGACCCAGTACTTC.

The rearrangement joins TRBV9 to TRBJ2-7; 7 bases map to TRBD2. The germline V gene has CDR1 SGDLS and CDR2 YYNGEE. V shed 5 bases and J 7 bases; nucleotides not matched to a gene: 15. The CDR3 runs to 15 residues. CDR3 in DNA: TGTGCCAGCAGTCTTAGCGGGCAAATAGACAATGAGCAGTACTTC. Its translation: CASSLSGQIDNEQYF. Complete variable domain (other parts from reference TRBV9 and TRBJ2-7): DSGVTQTPKHLITATGQRVTLRCSPRSGDLSVYWYQQSLDQGLQFLIQYYNGEERAKGNILERFSAQQFPDLHSELNLSSLELGDSALYFCASSLSGQIDNEQYFGPGTRLTVT.

This clonotype showed up just a few times. The rearrangement joins TRBV3-1 to TRBJ2-3; D unclear. Trimming left V 4 bases short and J 5 bases short, with 10 bases between. The germline CDR1 and CDR2 sequences are LGHDT and YNNKEL (reference sequence). The CDR3 has 13 amino acids. The CDR3 bases are TGTGCCAGCAGCCGCGGTCGGCTAGATACGCAGTATTTT. Its translation: CASSRGRLDTQYF.

The chain recombines TRBV6-1 with TRBJ2-7, with D unresolved. CDR1 is MNHNS and CDR2 is SASEGT in the germline V gene. The CDR3 loop spans 11 amino acids. Trimming removed 9 bases at V and 7 bases at J, with 13 bases between. The CDR3 spells CASQNKWEQYF. For the CDR3, the DNA is TGTGCCAGTCAAAATAAGTGGGAGCAGTACTTC.

The CDR3 coding sequence is TGTGCCAGCAGCTTCGAGACAGGGGCGAACACTGAAGCTTTCTTT. Its translation: CASSFETGANTEAFF. This rearrangement joins TRBV7-9 to TRBJ1-1; 8 bases fit TRBD1. The germline V gene encodes CDR1 SEHNR and CDR2 FQNEAQ (reference sequence). The CDR3 is 15 residues long. Trimming cost V 3 bases and J 1 base; bases outside gene matches: 4. Together with reference TRBV7-9 and TRBJ1-1, the CDR3 gives the full variable domain: DTGVSQNPRHKITKRGQNVTFRCDPISEHNRLYWYRQTLGQGPEFLTYFQNEAQLEKSRLLSDRFSAERPKGSFSTLEIQRTEQGDSAMYLCASSFETGANTEAFFGQGTRLTVV.

The CDR3 DNA is TGCGCCAGCTCGTCCCAGGCTTGGCAGTACAATGAGCAGTTCTTC. The encoded protein is CASSSQAWQYNEQFF. The chain has TRBV5-1 and TRBJ2-1; D gene ambiguous. The CDR3 consists of 15 residues. The germline V gene has CDR1 SGHRS and CDR2 YFSETQ. Trimming stripped 7 bases from V and 4 bases from J, with 18 bases between.

Comment on this clonotype: With a much larger clone just one base away, this may be a read error. This rearrangement joins TRBV29-1 to TRBJ2-1; possibly TRBD2 for D (5 bases). Trimming left V 4 bases short and J 8 bases short, with 18 bases between. The CDR3 loop spans 14 amino acids. Germline V gene sequence: CDR1 SQVTM, CDR2 ANQGSEA. CDR3 sequence reads: CSVGARAVSDEQFF. CDR3 DNA: TGCAGCGTTGGAGCTCGAGCGGTTAGTGATGAGCAGTTCTTC.

There are many counts of this clonotype. The J gene is TRBJ2-3, the V gene TRBV29-1; 10 bases align to TRBD1. Germline assignment: CDR1 SQVTM and CDR2 ANQGSEA. The CDR3 consists of 17 residues. Trimming removed 3 bases from V and 6 bases from J; junction bases left unmatched: 15. In DNA, the CDR3 is TGCAGCGTTGACGATGCACACCGGGACAGGGGACCCGATACGCAGTATTTT. Protein sequence: CSVDDAHRDRGPDTQYF.

Turning to this clonotype: At one end, the junction sequence differs from germline, possibly due to a read error. The chain combines TRBV3-1 with TRBJ2-7; 8 bases match TRBD1. Per the germline V gene, CDR1 is LGHDT and CDR2 is YNNKEL (reference sequence). There are 15 residues in the CDR3. Here the CDR3 DNA reads TGTGCCAGCAGCCAAGGGACAGGGAGCGTCTACGAGCGGTACTTC. This translates into CASSQGTGSVYERYF.

The gene calls are TRBV5-1 and TRBJ1-2, with D possibly being TRBD1 (6 bases). Trimming took off 4 bases at V and 8 bases at J, with 18 bases between the two ends. CDR3 length: 14 amino acids. Looked up from germline, CDR1 is SGHRS and CDR2 is YFSETQ. This chain's CDR3 is CASSPRTAYGGYTF. The CDR3, as DNA: TGCGCCAGCAGCCCCCGGACAGCTTATGGAGGCTACACCTTC.

The chain combines TRBV20-1 with TRBJ2-3, with D uncertain. This CDR3 comprises 17 residues. Germline values: CDR1 DFQATT, CDR2 SNEGSKA (reference sequence). V lost 0 bases and J 3 bases, leaving 19 bases between the germline ends. The DNA of the CDR3 is TGCAGTGCTAGAGATGAAGGAGCAGTCTCACAGACAGATACGCAGTATTTT. The encoded protein is CSARDEGAVSQTDTQYF.

J is TRBJ2-1 and V is TRBV7-9; D uncertain. The CDR3 contains 14 residues. Per germline, CDR1 SEHNR and CDR2 FQNEAQ (reference sequence). The ends were cut back, 5 bases at V and 2 bases at J, with 10 bases in the middle. The CDR3 sequence is CASSPSATYNEQFF. The CDR3 DNA sequence: TGTGCCAGCAGCCCCAGCGCTACCTACAATGAGCAGTTCTTC.

On this clonotype itself: Given a much more abundant clone one base away, this may be a read error. CDR3 DNA: TGCAGCGTGGGGAGGGAGCGGGTTTCCTGCAATGAGCAGTTCTTC. This sequence encodes CSVGRERVSCNEQFF. The chain has TRBV29-1 and TRBJ2-1; the match to TRBD2 covers 7 bases. Germline CDR1 and CDR2: SQVTM and ANQGSEA. This CDR3 is 15 amino acids long.

The chain has TRBV7-3 and TRBJ2-3; no firm D call. This CDR3 spans 14 amino acids. The V end was cut by 4 bases, the J end by 4 bases, with 12 bases between. The germline V gene has CDR1 SGHTA and CDR2 FQGTGA. The CDR3 sequence: CASSSPQVPDTQYF. For the CDR3, the DNA is TGTGCCAGCAGCTCCCCCCAGGTGCCAGATACGCAGTATTTT.

The V call is TRBV5-1, the J call TRBJ2-1; unclear D gene. V dropped 1 base and J dropped 0 bases, with 8 bases sitting between them. The CDR3 runs 15 residues. Per the germline V gene, CDR1 is SGHRS and CDR2 is YFSETQ. The CDR3 nucleotides are TGCGCCAGCAGCTTGCTGGATCTCTCCTACAATGAGCAGTTCTTC. Translating it yields CASSLLDLSYNEQFF.

This clonotype has a count of ten or more. The V gene is TRBV3-1, the J gene TRBJ2-7, with a tentative D call TRBD2 (6 bases). The CDR3 extends over 14 amino acids. The germline V gene has CDR1 LGHDT and CDR2 YNNKEL (reference sequence). Trimming left V 2 bases short and J 7 bases short, with 15 bases between. The CDR3 nucleotides are TGTGCCAGCAGCCAATTCCGGGACTCGGGGGAGCAGTACTTC. It yields the protein CASSQFRDSGEQYF.

The CDR3 DNA follows: TGTGCCAGCAGCTTACAGGGATTTAACAATGAGCAGTTCTTC. Translation: CASSLQGFNNEQFF. The chain has TRBV11-2 and TRBJ2-1; TRBD1 might be the D (5 bases). The CDR3 totals 14 residues. Germline CDR1 is SGHAT and CDR2 is FQNNGV. Deletions cut 2 bases from V and 5 bases from J, with 10 bases between.